This entry concerns a single TCR beta chain. A universal primer site was incorporated via template switching, and the cDNA contained unique molecular identifiers. MiXCR was run by TCRdb on the 5' RACE reads, yielding one entry per CDR3 protein. This table holds fewer than 900,000 distinct CDR3 sequences, 18% found once. The data derive from a study of identical twins. These same data were also listed under a study on T cells expressing NK-cell markers. From that second work: Researchers report these clonotypes also headed the CD3+CD56-NKG2C+ fraction in four donors.

This receptor was taken from a woman between 18 and 29 years old in good health. The sample consisted of PBMCs.

CDR3: CASRFGRGISTDTQYF. DNA for the CDR3: TGCGCCAGCAGGTTTGGCCGGGGGATTAGCACAGATACGCAGTATTTT. V and J are TRBV5-1 and TRBJ2-3, with D perhaps TRBD2 (6 bases). The CDR3 extends over 16 amino acids. Trimming pared 5 bases from V and 0 bases from J, leaving 16 bases between. CDR1 is SGHRS, CDR2 YFSETQ, per germline.